This T cell receptor beta chain was sequenced for a study of shared clonotypes between healthy human individuals. A remark on this clone: The antigen is not known.

Whole-study results and caveats: The small donor group covered limited genetic and exposure diversity.

Roughly 280 ng DNA, tens of thousands of T cell genomes, went into unsorted PBMC replicate PCRs. In the source study's methods: Filtering was not the same, since immunoSEQ gave junction-only sequences without quality scores. Produced via immunoSEQ multiplex PCR; TCRdb's table is partial and in-frame only. The V and J calls and clone size are taken from that table; D and trimming were inferred from the DNA. The sample lists roughly 510,000 clones, about three quarters occurring once. The CDR3 runs 16 residues. The germline gives CDR1 SGHTA, CDR2 FQGTGA. The junction had 4 bases not matched to a gene; V was cut back by 4 bases and J by 4 bases.

The sequenced material came from PBMCs. The receptor was isolated from a woman aged 40 to 50 in good health. Some clones in this sample may be carry-over from other donors' samples. This chain joins TRBV7-3 and TRBJ2-3; 14 bases match TRBD2. Here the CDR3 DNA reads TGTGCCAGCAGCTCGGGACTAGCGGGAGCAGCAGATACGCAGTATTTT. This sequence encodes CASSSGLAGAADTQYF. The entire variable domain, with the rest obtained from reference TRBV7-3 and TRBJ2-3, is as follows: GAGVSQTPSNKVTEKGKYVELRCDPISGHTALYWYRQSLGQGPEFLIYFQGTGAADDSGLPNDRFFAVRPEGSVSTLKIQRTERGDSAVYLCASSSGLAGAADTQYFGPGTRLTVL.